Each of the 13 T cell receptor beta chains below was sequenced from the same sample in a study of T cells in Graves' hyperthyroidism and ophthalmopathy. Regions amplified from RNA transcripts were the TCR beta CDR3 regions. TCR CDR3 regions were first amplified by RT-PCR with HTBI primers. MiXCR was run by TCRdb on the multiplex PCR reads, yielding one entry per CDR3 protein. The repertoire holds about 410,000 distinct CDR3 sequences, with about 15% as singletons. Sequences were obtained from blood. Receptors originate from a woman younger than 45 with Graves' ophthalmopathy.

This clonotype was observed at least ten times. The junction does not match germline at one end; this may be a read error. This rearrangement joins TRBV7-2 to TRBJ1-2; 9 nucleotides match TRBD1. This CDR3 contains 14 residues. CDR1 and CDR2 from the germline V gene are SGHTA and FQGNSA. Written as DNA, the CDR3 is TGTGCCAGCACCTTACGAACAGGGGGCGACGGCTACACCTTC. Translating it yields CASTLRTGGDGYTF.

CDR3: CASRSTGLYGYTF. CDR3 sequence (DNA): TGTGCCAGCAGATCGACAGGACTCTATGGCTACACCTTC. This chain uses TRBV6-2 or TRBV6-3 with TRBJ1-2, with D maybe TRBD1 (6 bases). Trimming removed 6 bases from V and 4 bases from J, with 12 bases in between. The length of the CDR3 is 13 residues. The germline V gene encodes CDR1 MNHEY and CDR2 SVGEGT.

This clonotype was detected many times. Written as DNA, the CDR3 is TGTGCCAGCAGCACGACGGCTACCTATGGCTACACCTTC. Translating it yields CASSTTATYGYTF. This chain connects TRBV27 to TRBJ1-2, with D uncertain. Germline V gene sequence: CDR1 MNHEY, CDR2 SMNVEV (reference sequence). The V and J ends lost 6 bases and 4 bases respectively, with 12 bases between them. This CDR3 has 13 amino acids.

The chain combines TRBV28 with TRBJ1-5, with 9 bases identical to TRBD1. Germline V gene sequence: CDR1 MDHEN, CDR2 SYDVKM. This CDR3 is 12 amino acids long. The CDR3 nucleotides are TGTGCTACGACAGGGGGGAATCAGCCCCAGCATTTT. Translated: CATTGGNQPQHF.

This clonotype was recorded a few times. This CDR3 is CASSLIDRAPGNTIYF. CDR3 nucleotides: TGTGCCAGCAGCTTAATCGACAGGGCGCCTGGAAACACCATATATTTT. V usage is TRBV5-6 and J usage is TRBJ1-3; 7 bases are shared with TRBD1. Trimming at V came to 2 bases and at J to 2 bases, leaving 7 bases not matched to a gene. The CDR3 runs to 16 residues. The germline CDR1 and CDR2 sequences are SGHDT and YYEEEE.

This clonotype was detected ten times or more. The CDR3 nucleotides are TGTGCCAGCAGCACATCCCCAACCAATGAGCAGTTCTTC. Residues: CASSTSPTNEQFF. The chain is built from TRBV14 and TRBJ2-1; D not resolved. This CDR3 has 13 amino acids. V lost 5 bases, J lost 6 bases, and 11 bases lay in between. CDR1 and CDR2 from the germline V gene are SGHDN and FVKESK.

The chain couples TRBV4-1 to TRBJ2-5; D not resolved. CDR3 length: 14 amino acids. Between the trimmed V and J ends, which lost 0 bases and 5 bases, there was a span of 10 bases. In germline, CDR1 is MGHRA, CDR2 YSYEKL. The CDR3 protein is CASSQDRPDETQYF. CDR3 coding DNA: TGCGCCAGCAGCCAAGATAGGCCAGACGAGACCCAGTACTTC.

In its sample, this clonotype was seen many times. The rearrangement joins TRBV4-1 to TRBJ1-5; no definite D call. This CDR3 has 16 amino acids. V dropped 6 bases and J dropped 6 bases, with 21 bases sitting between them. Per germline, CDR1 MGHRA and CDR2 YSYEKL. Here the CDR3 reads CASSISVREVGQPQHF. In nucleotides, the CDR3 is TGCGCCAGCAGTATATCCGTTCGTGAGGTCGGTCAGCCCCAGCATTTT.

This clonotype was counted only a few times. The rearrangement uses TRBV7-2 and TRBJ2-1; tentatively, D is TRBD1 or TRBD2 (5 bases each). In germline, CDR1 is SGHTA, CDR2 FQGNSA. Trimming took 4 bases from V and 6 from J, leaving 19 bases between them. The CDR3 has 16 amino acids. In DNA form, the CDR3 reads TGTGCCAGCAGCTCGGAAGGGACCCAACTTAGCAATGAGCAGTTCTTC. This codes for CASSSEGTQLSNEQFF.

This clonotype was found many times. V and J are TRBV20-1 and TRBJ1-2; 10 bases align to TRBD1. Germline loops: CDR1 DFQATT, CDR2 SNEGSKA (reference sequence). V lost 6 bases to trimming and J lost 3 bases; unmatched junction nucleotides: 16. CDR3 length: 17 residues. The CDR3 bases are TGCAGTGCCCGAACCTCCAGACAGGGGGCTTGGTACTATGGCTACACCTTC. It is translated as CSARTSRQGAWYYGYTF.

The chain is built from TRBV29-1 and TRBJ2-7; D is tentatively TRBD1 or TRBD2 (6 bases each). The CDR3 has 12 residues. Germline CDR1 is SQVTM and CDR2 is ANQGSEA. Deletions cut 5 bases from V and 4 bases from J, with 12 bases between. CDR3 nucleotides: TGCAGCGTTCTGGGGGGCCTATACGAGCAGTACTTC. It is translated as CSVLGGLYEQYF.

The sample holds a few counts of this clonotype. The chain employs TRBV7-3 and TRBJ1-6, with D hard to call. CDR3 length equals 14 residues. Germline lookup yields CDR1 SGHTA and CDR2 FQGTGA. V was pared by 3 bases and J by 9 bases, with 12 bases between. CDR3 sequence: CASSLGSYGSPLHF. The CDR3 nucleotides are TGTGCCAGCAGCTTGGGGTCTTATGGTTCACCCCTCCACTTT.

Concerning this clonotype itself: Possible read error: a much larger clone is one base away. The conserved phenylalanine or tryptophan is not found at the CDR3 terminus, so this likely reflects a read error. The chain has TRBV27 and TRBJ2-1; TRBD2 agrees at 7 bases. Unmatched junction bases numbered 16, after V lost 7 bases and J lost 7 bases. The V gene's germline CDR1 is MNHEY and CDR2 SMNVEV (reference sequence). The CDR3 covers 16 residues. The CDR3, as DNA: TGTGCCAGCAAGCGCGGGGGACTTACGCCGCGGAATGAGCAGTTCTCC. The encoded protein is CASKRGGLTPRNEQFS.